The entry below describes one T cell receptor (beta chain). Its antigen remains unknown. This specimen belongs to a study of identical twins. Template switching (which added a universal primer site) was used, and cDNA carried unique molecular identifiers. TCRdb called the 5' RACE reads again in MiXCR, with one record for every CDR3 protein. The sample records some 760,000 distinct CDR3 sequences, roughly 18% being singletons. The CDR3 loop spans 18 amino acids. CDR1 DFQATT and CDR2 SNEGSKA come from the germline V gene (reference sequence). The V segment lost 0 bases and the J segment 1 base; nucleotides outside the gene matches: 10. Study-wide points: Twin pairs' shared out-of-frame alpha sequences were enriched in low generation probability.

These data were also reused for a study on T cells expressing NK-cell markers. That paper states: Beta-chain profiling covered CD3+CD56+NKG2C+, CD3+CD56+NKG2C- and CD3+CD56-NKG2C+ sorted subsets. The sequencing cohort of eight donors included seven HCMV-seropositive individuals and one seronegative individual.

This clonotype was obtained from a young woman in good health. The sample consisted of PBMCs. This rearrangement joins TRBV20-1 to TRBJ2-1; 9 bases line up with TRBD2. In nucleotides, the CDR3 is TGCAGTGCTAGAGAAGTAGCGGGGGCCTCCTGGTCCTACAATGAGCAGTTCTTC. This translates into CSAREVAGASWSYNEQFF.